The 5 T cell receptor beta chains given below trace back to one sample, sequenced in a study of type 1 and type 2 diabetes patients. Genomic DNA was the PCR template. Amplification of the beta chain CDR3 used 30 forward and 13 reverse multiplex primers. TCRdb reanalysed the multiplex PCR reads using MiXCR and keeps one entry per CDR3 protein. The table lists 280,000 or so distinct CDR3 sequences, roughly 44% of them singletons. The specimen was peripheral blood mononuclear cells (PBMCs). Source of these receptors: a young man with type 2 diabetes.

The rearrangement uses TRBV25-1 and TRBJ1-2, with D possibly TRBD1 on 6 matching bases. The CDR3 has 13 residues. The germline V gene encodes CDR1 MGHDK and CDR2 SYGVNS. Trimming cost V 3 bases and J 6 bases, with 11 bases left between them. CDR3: CASSDWGHDGYTF. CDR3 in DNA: TGTGCCAGCAGTGATTGGGGGCATGATGGCTACACCTTC.

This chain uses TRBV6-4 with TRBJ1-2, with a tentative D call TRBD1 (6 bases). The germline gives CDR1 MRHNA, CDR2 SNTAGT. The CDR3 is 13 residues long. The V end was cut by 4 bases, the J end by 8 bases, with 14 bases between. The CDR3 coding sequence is TGTGCCAGCAGTGCCAAACAGGGTGGAGGCTACACCTTC. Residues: CASSAKQGGGYTF.

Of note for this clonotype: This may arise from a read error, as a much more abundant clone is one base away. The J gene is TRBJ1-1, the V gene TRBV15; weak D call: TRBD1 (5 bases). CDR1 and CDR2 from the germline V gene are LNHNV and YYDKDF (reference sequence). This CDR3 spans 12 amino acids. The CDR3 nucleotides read TGTGCCACCAGCACCCCGGACACTGAAGCTTCCTTT. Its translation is CATSTPDTEASF.

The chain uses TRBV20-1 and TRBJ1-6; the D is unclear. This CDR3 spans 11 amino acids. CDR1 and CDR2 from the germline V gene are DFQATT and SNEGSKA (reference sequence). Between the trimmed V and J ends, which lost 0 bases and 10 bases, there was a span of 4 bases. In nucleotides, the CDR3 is TGCAGTGCTAGAGATGACTCACCCCTCCACTTT. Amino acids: CSARDDSPLHF.

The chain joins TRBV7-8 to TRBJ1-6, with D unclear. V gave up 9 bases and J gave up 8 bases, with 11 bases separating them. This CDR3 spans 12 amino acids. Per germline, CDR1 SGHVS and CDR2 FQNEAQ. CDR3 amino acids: CASSNTDSPLHF. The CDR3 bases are TGTGCCAGTAGCAACACCGATTCACCCCTCCACTTT.